These 15 T cell receptor beta chains originate from one sample sequenced in a study of cytomegalovirus exposure and HLA in healthy donors. TCRdb's copy holds only in-frame clones and misses some; the assay was immunoSEQ multiplex PCR. In the table there are 180,000 or so clones, around 86% of which are singletons. Sequenced input: PBMCs. These receptors were obtained from a man under 40 in good health and CMV-seropositive.

The V and J genes are TRBV19 and TRBJ1-2; D gene unclear. The V end was cut by 5 bases, the J end by 8 bases, with 9 bases between. Germline assignment: CDR1 LNHDA and CDR2 SQIVND (reference sequence). The CDR3 has 11 residues. CDR3 sequence reads: CASSVHRGYTF. The CDR3 DNA follows: TGTGCCAGTAGTGTACATCGGGGCTACACCTTC.

This chain joins TRBV13 and TRBJ2-3, with 12 bases matching TRBD2. The junction had 3 bases not matched to a gene; V was cut back by 6 bases and J by 5 bases. The CDR3 extends over 14 amino acids. In germline, CDR1 is PRHDT, CDR2 FYEKMQ (reference sequence). In nucleotides, the CDR3 is TGTGCCAGCAGTAAACTAGCGGGAGGAGATACGCAGTATTTT. Protein sequence: CASSKLAGGDTQYF.

This clone was counted only a few times. Within the sample, other DNA sequences also encode this same CDR3. The chain uses TRBV27 and TRBJ2-7, with a weak D call TRBD2 (5 bases). The germline gives CDR1 MNHEY, CDR2 SMNVEV (reference sequence). V lost 2 bases and J lost 4, with 12 bases in between. The length of the CDR3 is 14 residues. CDR3 nucleotide sequence: TGTGCCAGCAGTTTACGTGGGAGCGCGTACGAGCAGTACTTC. Its translation is CASSLRGSAYEQYF.

V usage is TRBV5-1 and J usage is TRBJ2-3; D not resolved. CDR1 is SGHRS, CDR2 YFSETQ, per germline. This CDR3 spans 12 amino acids. Trimming cost V 5 bases and J 0 bases, with 4 bases left between them. CDR3: CASRLSTDTQYF. The CDR3 DNA sequence: TGCGCCAGCAGACTAAGCACAGATACGCAGTATTTT.

CDR3 coding DNA: TGTGCCAGCAGATCCGGGACAGCGAACACTGAAGCTTTCTTT. It codes for CASRSGTANTEAFF. The chain joins TRBV7-9 to TRBJ1-1; TRBD1 matches 7 bases. CDR1 SEHNR and CDR2 FQNEAQ come from the germline V gene (reference sequence). The CDR3 has 14 amino acids. The trim removed 6 bases at V and 1 base at J, leaving 5 bases unmatched.

The chain recombines TRBV11-2 with TRBJ2-7, with D hard to call. Trimming removed 1 base from V and 0 bases from J, with 10 bases in between. CDR1 is SGHAT and CDR2 is FQNNGV in the germline V gene. CDR3 length equals 15 residues. The DNA for the CDR3 is TGTGCCAGCAGCTTAGGTGCAGCGAGCTCCTACGAGCAGTACTTC. Its translation: CASSLGAASSYEQYF.

This clone came up once. The V gene is TRBV20-1, the J gene TRBJ2-3; D call uncertain. Per the germline V gene, CDR1 is DFQATT and CDR2 is SNEGSKA (reference sequence). The CDR3 has 11 amino acids. V shed 1 base and J shed 6 bases, with 5 bases lying between them. CDR3 protein: CSARVQDTQYF. The DNA for the CDR3 is TGCAGTGCTAGAGTGCAGGATACGCAGTATTTT.

CDR3 sequence reads: CASSDRGGTGELFF. The CDR3 nucleotides read TGTGCCAGCAGCGACAGGGGGGGAACCGGGGAGCTGTTTTTT. V gene TRBV9 combines with J gene TRBJ2-2, with a possible D match to TRBD1 (8 bases). CDR1 and CDR2 (germline): SGDLS, YYNGEE. Trimming stripped 3 bases from V and 5 bases from J, with 11 bases between. The CDR3 consists of 14 residues.

The chain links TRBV4-3 to TRBJ1-2; the match to TRBD1 covers 12 bases. Trimming took 4 bases from V and 1 from J; bases not matched to a gene: 4. The CDR3 covers 16 residues. The V gene's germline CDR1 is LGHNA and CDR2 YSLEER. The CDR3 DNA reads as TGCGCCAGCAGCCCCGGGACAGGGGGCCTTAACTATGGCTACACCTTC. Protein product: CASSPGTGGLNYGYTF.

The rearrangement links TRBV6-1 to TRBJ2-2, with TRBD1 as a possible D gene (6 bases). The CDR3 length is 17 residues. V was shortened by 1 base and J by 2 bases, with 14 bases between the two germline ends. Germline assignment: CDR1 MNHNS and CDR2 SASEGT. The CDR3 here is CASSEGPGDINTGELFF. DNA of the CDR3: TGTGCCAGCAGTGAAGGCCCCGGGGACATTAACACCGGGGAGCTGTTTTTT.

V is TRBV5-6 and J is TRBJ2-4; 7 nucleotides line up with TRBD1. Germline V gives CDR1 SGHDT, CDR2 YYEEEE. J was trimmed by 1 base and V by 8 bases; bases with no gene match: 15. The CDR3 runs 17 residues. The CDR3 nucleotides read TGTGCCAGTAGGGTTGTCGGGACAGCCGGGGCCAAAAACATTCAGTACTTC. It specifies CASRVVGTAGAKNIQYF.

This rearrangement joins TRBV4-1 to TRBJ2-7; D is perhaps TRBD1 or TRBD2 (6 bases each). The CDR3 consists of 15 residues. The germline V gene has CDR1 MGHRA and CDR2 YSYEKL. V lost 0 bases, J lost 4 bases, and 13 bases lay in between. The CDR3 spells CASSQEGGWGYEQYF. DNA for the CDR3: TGCGCCAGCAGCCAAGAGGGGGGCTGGGGATACGAGCAGTACTTC.

The genes are TRBV27 and TRBJ1-1; no clear D gene. With 0 bases removed from V and 1 base from J, the gap between germline ends came to 3 bases. CDR1 is MNHEY, CDR2 SMNVEV, per germline (reference sequence). The CDR3 runs to 13 residues. The CDR3 region is CASSLSANTEAFF. The CDR3 DNA is TGTGCCAGCAGTTTATCAGCGAACACTGAAGCTTTCTTT.

The chain has TRBV29-1 and TRBJ1-2; TRBD1 agrees at 8 bases. This CDR3 spans 13 amino acids. V shed 4 bases and J 5 bases; nucleotides not matched to a gene: 6. Per germline, CDR1 SQVTM and CDR2 ANQGSEA. The DNA of the CDR3 is TGCAGCGTTGGCCAGGGGGCCGGGTATGGCTACACCTTC. Amino acid sequence: CSVGQGAGYGYTF.

The rearrangement joins TRBV2 to TRBJ2-4, with D perhaps matching TRBD1 (6 bases). V lost 6 bases and J 4 bases, leaving 10 bases between the germline ends. Germline V gene lookup returns CDR1 SNHLY and CDR2 FYNNEI. This CDR3 spans 13 amino acids. Written as DNA, the CDR3 is TGTGCCAGCAGGACTGACAGGAAAAACATTCAGTACTTC. Residues: CASRTDRKNIQYF.